The clone carrying this T cell receptor beta chain was found many times. Antigen unknown. TCRdb called the 5' RACE reads again in MiXCR, with one record for every CDR3 protein. The data contain 100,000 to 150,000 distinct CDR3 sequences, roughly 8.8% of them seen just once; the ten biggest clones take up 2.5% to 3.5%. The sample is drawn from a study of CD8 T cells in ankylosing spondylitis. The CDR3 is made up of 17 amino acids. The V gene lost 1 base and the J gene lost 0 bases, with 16 bases spanning the gap. The germline gives CDR1 SQVTM, CDR2 ANQGSEA. General study findings and limits: A TCR beta motif of eight or nine highly homologous variants seemed to mark ankylosing spondylitis blood. Previously reported in reactive arthritis synovial fluid and blood were some of the motif variants.

Sequences were obtained from blood, either unsorted or a sorted T cell fraction (not recorded which). The chain joins TRBV29-1 to TRBJ2-1; a possible D gene is TRBD2 (7 bases). This TCR derives from a male donor with ankylosing spondylitis or in good health (not recorded which). This CDR3 reads CSVEGGGGISSYNEQFF. For the CDR3, the DNA is TGCAGCGTTGAAGGGGGGGGCGGGATAAGCTCCTACAATGAGCAGTTCTTC.